What follows are 26 T cell receptor beta chains derived from one specimen sequenced in a study of T cell repertoires in cytomegalovirus infection. These receptors' antigens are unknown. TCRdb fed the reads into MiXCR, producing one record per CDR3 protein. The data contain more than 250,000 distinct CDR3 sequences, 20% to 25% of them seen just once; the ten biggest clones take up 13%. Sequencing used cultured PBMCs, obtained from culture after CMV antigen stimulation. These receptor sequences come from a human donor in good health (CMV status not recorded). Some clones in this sample may be carry-over from other donors' samples.

The V call is TRBV6-5, the J call TRBJ1-2; 10 positions match TRBD1. Germline V CDR1 and CDR2: MNHEY, SVGAGI. The J segment lost 3 bases and the V segment lost 6 bases, leaving 7 bases of the junction unmatched. The CDR3 contains 15 residues. The CDR3 nucleotides are TGTGCCAGCAGCCGCGGGACAGGGGTTGACTATGGCTACACCTTC. Translation: CASSRGTGVDYGYTF.

The CDR3 protein is CASSYGTAHLGGYTF. The CDR3 bases are TGTGCCAGCAGTTACGGGACAGCACACCTCGGGGGCTACACCTTC. This chain uses TRBV6-2 or TRBV6-3 with TRBJ1-2; TRBD1 matches at 7 bases. This CDR3 contains 15 residues. After removal of 2 bases from V and 8 bases from J, the junction contained 11 bases not matched to a gene. Germline V gene sequence: CDR1 MNHEY, CDR2 SVGEGT.

The chain combines TRBV3-1 with TRBJ2-3; 9 nucleotides align to TRBD2. Germline CDR1 is LGHDT and CDR2 is YNNKEL (reference sequence). J gave up 5 bases and V 9 bases, and 12 bases lay outside the gene matches. The CDR3 sequence is 15 residues long. The CDR3 reads CASARPGLAIDTQYF. The CDR3, as DNA: TGTGCCAGTGCGAGACCGGGACTAGCAATAGATACGCAGTATTTT.

V gene TRBV5-1 combines with J gene TRBJ1-1; no reliable D call. CDR3 size: 14 residues. Per germline, CDR1 SGHRS and CDR2 YFSETQ. V gave up 2 bases and J gave up 1 base, with 9 bases separating them. CDR3 protein: CASSLYVRNTEAFF. In nucleotides, the CDR3 is TGCGCCAGCAGCTTATACGTCAGGAACACTGAAGCTTTCTTT.

The chain has TRBV5-6 and TRBJ2-7, with 8 bases that match TRBD1. V gave up 4 bases and J gave up 2 bases; unmatched junction bases: 8. The CDR3 consists of 15 residues. CDR1 is SGHDT and CDR2 is YYEEEE in the germline V gene. The DNA for the CDR3 is TGTGCCAGCAGCCCCGACAGGGGATTAACCTACGAGCAGTACTTC. Encoded protein: CASSPDRGLTYEQYF.

This clonotype has only one observation. The gene calls are TRBV29-1 and TRBJ1-2; D is perhaps TRBD1 (6 bases). The CDR3 consists of 12 residues. Trimming shortened V by 6 bases and J by 4 bases, and 12 bases separated the two germline ends. Germline V lookup: CDR1 SQVTM, CDR2 ANQGSEA. CDR3 in amino acids: CSVEGVGYGYTF. CDR3 bases: TGCAGCGTGGAGGGGGTTGGCTATGGCTACACCTTC.

The chain employs TRBV27 and TRBJ2-2; unclear D gene. Germline V gives CDR1 MNHEY, CDR2 SMNVEV (reference sequence). The CDR3 has 13 amino acids. The germline V and J ends were trimmed by 3 bases and 5 bases, with 7 bases remaining between them. The DNA of the CDR3 is TGTGCCAGCAGTTTGAAGATTACCGGGGAGCTGTTTTTT. It translates to CASSLKITGELFF.

The chain couples TRBV4-3 to TRBJ2-7, with 7 bases that match TRBD1. Germline V CDR1 and CDR2: LGHNA, YSLEER. The V segment lost 2 bases and the J segment 2 bases; nucleotides outside the gene matches: 3. The CDR3 consists of 14 residues. As DNA, the CDR3 is TGCGCCAGCAGCCAACGGGACAGAGCCTACGAGCAGTACGTC. Amino acids: CASSQRDRAYEQYV.

This clonotype has at least ten counts. This chain connects TRBV6-2 or TRBV6-3 to TRBJ2-6; the match to TRBD2 covers 7 bases. This CDR3 region has 16 residues. Germline loops: CDR1 MNHEY, CDR2 SVGEGT. V lost 4 bases, J lost 0 bases, and 3 bases stayed unmatched. CDR3 DNA: TGTGCCAGCAGTTCCGGGAGGACCTCTGGGGCCAACGTCCTGACTTTC. This codes for CASSSGRTSGANVLTF.

In its sample, this clonotype was seen a few times. The chain has TRBV24-1 and TRBJ2-2; 7 bases fit TRBD2. Germline assignment: CDR1 KGHDR and CDR2 SFDVKD. The CDR3 has 15 amino acids. The J segment lost 3 bases and the V segment lost 2 bases, leaving 2 bases of the junction unmatched. CDR3 DNA: TGTGCCACCAGTGATTCCACTAGCGACACCGGGGAGCTGTTTTTT. Protein sequence: CATSDSTSDTGELFF.

This clonotype was seen many times. The chain has TRBV19 and TRBJ2-6, with D perhaps TRBD1 (5 bases). Germline V gene sequence: CDR1 LNHDA, CDR2 SQIVND (reference sequence). Trimming removed 3 bases at V and 4 bases at J, with 10 bases between. The CDR3 contains 15 residues. The CDR3 bases are TGTGCCAGTAGTATCCAGGGATCCGGGGCCAACGTCCTGACTTTC. Translated: CASSIQGSGANVLTF.

V and J are TRBV18 and TRBJ2-1; D is possibly TRBD2 (6 bases). V was clipped by 6 bases and J by 3 bases, with 15 bases between them. CDR1 and CDR2 from the germline V gene are KGHSH and LQKENI. CDR3 size: 15 residues. The CDR3 reads CASSAGPSVYNEQFF. In DNA, the CDR3 is TGTGCCAGCTCCGCGGGGCCTAGCGTCTACAATGAGCAGTTCTTC.

The V and J genes are TRBV2 and TRBJ2-2; no reliable D call. V was trimmed by 4 bases and J by 6 bases, leaving 9 bases between them. The CDR3 loop spans 13 amino acids. CDR1 is SNHLY and CDR2 is FYNNEI in the germline V gene. CDR3 region: CASSVGVPGELFF. In DNA form, the CDR3 reads TGTGCCAGCAGTGTTGGGGTTCCCGGGGAGCTGTTTTTT.

This clonotype was seen repeatedly, ten times or more. The chain employs TRBV7-2 and TRBJ1-6, with D uncertain. The CDR3 totals 14 residues. CDR1 and CDR2 (germline): SGHTA, FQGNSA. With 2 bases removed from V and 0 bases from J, the gap between germline ends came to 2 bases. The CDR3 DNA follows: TGTGCCAGCAGCTTAAGCTCCTATAATTCACCCCTCCACTTT. It encodes CASSLSSYNSPLHF.

This clonotype was seen only a few times. The chain employs TRBV24-1 and TRBJ1-1; D might be TRBD1 (5 bases). The CDR3 is made up of 13 amino acids. Looked up from germline, CDR1 is KGHDR and CDR2 is SFDVKD. V shed 0 bases and J shed 8 bases, with 9 bases lying between them. Here the CDR3 DNA reads TGTGCCACCAGTGATTTGCGGGGGGGAGAAGCTTTCTTT. Its protein is CATSDLRGGEAFF.

The chain employs TRBV12-3 or TRBV12-4 and TRBJ1-5; D uncertain. This CDR3 is built from 15 residues. Trimming removed 1 base from V and 7 bases from J, with 14 bases in between. The CDR3 sequence is CASSLGLGASQPQHF. The CDR3 nucleotides are TGTGCCAGCAGTTTAGGCCTTGGAGCTAGCCAGCCCCAGCATTTT.

This clonotype appeared a single time. This chain links TRBV4-3 with TRBJ1-4, with 7 bases that match TRBD1. Germline V lookup: CDR1 LGHNA, CDR2 YSLEER. The length of the CDR3 is 15 residues. V lost 1 base to trimming and J lost 5 bases; unmatched junction nucleotides: 4. CDR3 bases: TGCGCCAGCAGCCAAGCCGACAGGGACAATGAAAAACTGTTTTTT. Protein: CASSQADRDNEKLFF.

This sequence joins TRBV5-1 and TRBJ1-5; 7 nucleotides agree with TRBD1. CDR1 is SGHRS, CDR2 YFSETQ, per germline. V shed 5 bases, J shed 4 bases, and the junction held 6 bases outside the gene matches. This CDR3 is 14 amino acids long. CDR3 amino acids: CASRSGTANQPQHF. The CDR3 nucleotides read TGCGCCAGCAGATCCGGGACAGCGAATCAGCCCCAGCATTTT.

This clonotype was seen repeatedly, ten times or more. The gene calls are TRBV6-1 and TRBJ2-7; D uncertain. This CDR3 has 15 residues. Between the trimmed V and J ends, which lost 1 base and 0 bases, there was a span of 10 bases. Germline-derived CDR1 and CDR2 are MNHNS and SASEGT. In DNA, the CDR3 is TGTGCCAGCAGTGAAGGCAGGTCCCTCTCCTACGAGCAGTACTTC. Translated, it gives CASSEGRSLSYEQYF.

This clonotype was seen a few times. This chain joins TRBV6-2 or TRBV6-3 and TRBJ1-6; 7 bases agree with TRBD1. The CDR3 has 15 residues. CDR1 and CDR2 from the germline V gene are MNHEY and SVGEGT. J was trimmed by 7 bases and V by 6 bases; bases with no gene match: 9. In nucleotides, the CDR3 is TGTGCCAGCAGAGGAACCGGGACAGAAAATTCACCCCTCCACTTT. Amino acid sequence: CASRGTGTENSPLHF.

The chain combines TRBV6-2 or TRBV6-3 with TRBJ1-2; 8 bases match TRBD1. Germline CDR1 MNHEY, CDR2 SVGEGT. This CDR3 contains 14 residues. Trimming removed 5 bases from V and 4 bases from J; junction bases left unmatched: 6. The CDR3 loop is CASSPSGQAYGYTF. The CDR3, as DNA: TGTGCCAGCAGTCCCTCGGGACAGGCCTATGGCTACACCTTC.

There are a few counts of this clonotype. The gene calls are TRBV7-2 and TRBJ2-3; D might be TRBD2 (7 bases). Germline V gene lookup returns CDR1 SGHTA and CDR2 FQGNSA. V was clipped by 9 bases and J by 4 bases, with 14 bases between them. This CDR3 spans 13 amino acids. The CDR3 reads CASQGRESDTQYF. CDR3 nucleotide sequence: TGTGCCAGTCAGGGGCGGGAGTCAGATACGCAGTATTTT.

This clonotype was observed a handful of times. The chain links TRBV29-1 to TRBJ2-2; no firm D call. CDR3 length equals 14 residues. Germline CDR1 is SQVTM and CDR2 is ANQGSEA. V shed 4 bases and J shed 7 bases, with 16 bases lying between them. The CDR3 is CSVGGLVSDGELFF. The CDR3 nucleotides read TGCAGCGTTGGCGGTCTAGTTTCGGACGGGGAGCTGTTTTTT.

This clonotype was counted at least ten times. The chain recombines TRBV7-2 with TRBJ1-2, with 7 bases aligning to TRBD1. Germline CDR1 and CDR2: SGHTA and FQGNSA. This CDR3 is built from 15 residues. V was clipped by 1 base and J by 2 bases; unmatched bases: 4. CDR3 nucleotides: TGTGCCAGCAGCTTAGGATGGACAGGAAACTATGGCTACACCTTC. Its translation: CASSLGWTGNYGYTF.

The V and J genes are TRBV7-6 and TRBJ2-3; D not certain. Germline values: CDR1 SGHVS, CDR2 FNYEAQ. The CDR3 length is 14 residues. The V end was cut by 1 base, the J end by 1 base, with 6 bases between. CDR3 amino acids: CASSLGSGTDTQYF. CDR3 in DNA: TGTGCCAGCAGCTTAGGTTCAGGCACAGATACGCAGTATTTT.

The chain links TRBV7-9 to TRBJ1-1; tentative D call: TRBD1 (6 bases). The V end was cut by 6 bases, the J end by 3 bases, with 17 bases between. In germline, CDR1 is SEHNR, CDR2 FQNEAQ (reference sequence). The CDR3 consists of 15 residues. The CDR3 reads CASRPGGGPDTEAFF. DNA for the CDR3: TGTGCCAGCAGACCTGGGGGGGGGCCAGACACTGAAGCTTTCTTT.